This entry lists 14 T cell receptor beta chains sequenced from one sample in a study of blood T cell repertoires in COVID-19. TCRdb keeps only in-frame clones here, not all; method: immunoSEQ multiplex PCR. This sample has approximately 68,000 clones, with more than 80% found just once. Material: peripheral blood. These receptor sequences come from a woman older than 75 with active or convalescent COVID-19.

This clone has more than one count but fewer than ten. V is TRBV10-2 and J is TRBJ2-7; maybe TRBD1 (6 bases). V lost 3 bases and J 5 bases, leaving 8 bases between the germline ends. The CDR3 contains 12 residues. Germline values: CDR1 WSHSY, CDR2 SAAADI. The CDR3 is CASSETGHEQYF. In DNA, the CDR3 is TGCGCCAGCAGTGAAACAGGGCACGAGCAGTACTTC.

This rearrangement joins TRBV5-1 to TRBJ1-6, with 8 bases lining up with TRBD1. CDR3 size: 17 residues. V trimming: 4 bases; J trimming: 9 bases; junction bases outside the gene matches: 15. In germline, CDR1 is SGHRS, CDR2 YFSETQ. As DNA, the CDR3 is TGCGCCAGCAGCCTCGCCGGGACAGGAACGGGTACTTCACCCCTCCACTTT. Translation: CASSLAGTGTGTSPLHF.

The chain combines TRBV23-1 with TRBJ1-2; TRBD1 agrees at 8 bases. TRBV23-1 is marked as an open reading frame, function uncertain. The CDR3 consists of 13 residues. Germline trimming cut 8 bases from V and 3 bases from J; bases unmatched to any gene: 5. CDR3 nucleotide sequence: TGCGCCAGCGGGGCAGGGGGCGACTATGGCTACACCTTC. The encoded protein is CASGAGGDYGYTF.

The rearrangement links TRBV6-2 or TRBV6-3 to TRBJ2-3, with D perhaps matching TRBD2 (5 bases). The CDR3 is 17 amino acids. V was trimmed by 0 bases and J by 2 bases, leaving 15 bases between them. Germline V gene lookup returns CDR1 MNHEY and CDR2 SVGEGT. Written as DNA, the CDR3 is TGTGCCAGCAGTTACTCGCTGGGAGTTAGCATCACAGATACGCAGTATTTT. Residues: CASSYSLGVSITDTQYF.

The gene calls are TRBV24-1 and TRBJ2-3; D possibly corresponds to TRBD1 (5 bases). The germline CDR1 and CDR2 sequences are KGHDR and SFDVKD. Trimming cost V 6 bases and J 3 bases, with 12 bases left between them. CDR3 length: 14 amino acids. CDR3 region: CATSQGISTDTQYF. The DNA for the CDR3 is TGTGCCACCAGTCAGGGCATCAGTACAGATACGCAGTATTTT.

This sequence joins TRBV10-2 and TRBJ2-2; D is unclear. Germline CDR1 reads WSHSY; CDR2 reads SAAADI. Trimming removed 4 bases at V and 8 bases at J, with 8 bases between. The CDR3 is 12 residues long. The CDR3 bases are TGCGCCAGCAGTGTTATAATGGGGGAGCTGTTTTTT. Protein: CASSVIMGELFF.

CDR3: CASSPLWRGGPETQYF. CDR3 coding DNA: TGTGCCAGCAGCCCCTTGTGGCGGGGGGGCCCGGAGACCCAGTACTTC. V is TRBV9 and J is TRBJ2-5; TRBD2 agrees at 9 bases. Trimming at V came to 4 bases and at J to 5 bases, leaving 12 bases not matched to a gene. The germline gives CDR1 SGDLS, CDR2 YYNGEE. The CDR3 loop spans 16 amino acids.

The rearrangement joins TRBV6-2 or TRBV6-3 to TRBJ2-7; TRBD2 is a possible D gene (6 bases). This CDR3 has 16 residues. Trimming shortened V by 2 bases and J by 3 bases, and 17 bases separated the two germline ends. Germline values: CDR1 MNHEY, CDR2 SVGEGT. CDR3 loop: CASSYGSGTRLYEQYF. The CDR3 DNA reads TGTGCCAGCAGTTACGGCTCAGGGACTCGACTCTACGAGCAGTACTTC.

This chain links TRBV9 with TRBJ2-3; 9 bases line up with TRBD2. The CDR3 is 16 residues long. Trimming took 0 bases from V and 6 from J; bases not matched to a gene: 8. Germline V gene sequence: CDR1 SGDLS, CDR2 YYNGEE. DNA of the CDR3: TGTGCCAGCAGCGTAGATAGCGGGGGAAATACGGATACGCAGTATTTT. Translating it yields CASSVDSGGNTDTQYF. The variable domain in full, completed from reference TRBV9 and TRBJ2-3, reads DSGVTQTPKHLITATGQRVTLRCSPRSGDLSVYWYQQSLDQGLQFLIQYYNGEERAKGNILERFSAQQFPDLHSELNLSSLELGDSALYFCASSVDSGGNTDTQYFGPGTRLTVL.

This clone was seen a single time. The rearrangement links TRBV4-3 to TRBJ1-3; the D gene is possibly TRBD1 (5 bases). The CDR3 extends over 15 amino acids. CDR1 and CDR2 (germline): LGHNA, YSLEER. With 4 bases removed from V and 2 bases from J, the gap between germline ends came to 12 bases. In DNA form, the CDR3 reads TGCGCCAGCAGCCGTTCCGGGGGAGCTGGAAACACCATATATTTT. Residues: CASSRSGGAGNTIYF.

V gene TRBV11-3 combines with J gene TRBJ2-1, with 8 positions matching TRBD2. Trimming removed 8 bases from V and 3 bases from J; junction bases left unmatched: 9. The CDR3 extends over 15 amino acids. Germline CDR1 and CDR2: SGHNT and YENEEA. CDR3 bases: TGTGCCAGCTCCCCCCTGGCGGGGGGCTACAATGAGCAGTTCTTC. This translates into CASSPLAGGYNEQFF.

The chain uses TRBV7-2 and TRBJ2-4; the D gene is possibly TRBD2 (7 bases). V dropped 2 bases and J dropped 4 bases, with 12 bases sitting between them. This CDR3 is 15 amino acids long. Per the germline V gene, CDR1 is SGHTA and CDR2 is FQGNSA. This CDR3 reads CASSLSRGGKNIQYF. DNA for the CDR3: TGTGCCAGCAGCTTAAGTAGGGGGGGAAAAAACATTCAGTACTTC.

The chain has TRBV3-1 (or the pseudogene TRBV3-2) and TRBJ2-2, with D maybe TRBD2 (6 bases). This CDR3 contains 14 residues. The V end lost 0 bases, the J end lost 8 bases, and 10 bases lay between the germline ends. Germline lookup yields CDR1 LGHDT and CDR2 YNNKEL (reference sequence). The CDR3 region has the DNA TGTGCCAGCAGCCAAGATCGGGGGATGGGGGAGCTGTTTTTT. This translates into CASSQDRGMGELFF.

The chain combines TRBV7-9 with TRBJ2-7; 7 nucleotides match TRBD1. This CDR3 is 15 amino acids long. CDR1 SEHNR and CDR2 FQNEAQ come from the germline V gene (reference sequence). Trimming at V came to 3 bases and at J to 3 bases, leaving 8 bases not matched to a gene. The CDR3 region is CASSFPNRGHYEQYF. CDR3 nucleotide sequence: TGTGCCAGCAGCTTTCCCAACAGGGGCCACTACGAGCAGTACTTC.